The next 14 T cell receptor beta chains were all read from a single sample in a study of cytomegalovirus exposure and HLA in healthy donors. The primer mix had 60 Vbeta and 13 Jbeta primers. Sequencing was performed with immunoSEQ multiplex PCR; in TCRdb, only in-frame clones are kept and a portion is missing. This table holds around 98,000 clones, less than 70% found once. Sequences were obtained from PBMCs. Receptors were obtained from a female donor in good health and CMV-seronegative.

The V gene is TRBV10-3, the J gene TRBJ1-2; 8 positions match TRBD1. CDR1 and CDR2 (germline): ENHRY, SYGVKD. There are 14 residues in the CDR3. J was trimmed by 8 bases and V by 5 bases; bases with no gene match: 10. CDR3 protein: CAISPRDRGDGYTF. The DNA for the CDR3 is TGTGCCATCAGTCCCCGAGACAGGGGTGACGGCTACACCTTC.

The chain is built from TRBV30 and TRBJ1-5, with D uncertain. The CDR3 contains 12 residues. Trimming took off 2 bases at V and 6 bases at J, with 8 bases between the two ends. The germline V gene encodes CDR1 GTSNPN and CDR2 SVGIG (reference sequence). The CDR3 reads CAWSPGVQPQHF. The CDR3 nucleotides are TGTGCCTGGAGTCCCGGGGTTCAGCCCCAGCATTTT.

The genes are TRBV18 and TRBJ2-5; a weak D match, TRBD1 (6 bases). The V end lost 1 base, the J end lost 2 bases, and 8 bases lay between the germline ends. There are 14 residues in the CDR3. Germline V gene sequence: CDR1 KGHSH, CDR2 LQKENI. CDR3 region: CASSPQDRQETQYF. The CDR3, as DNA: TGTGCCAGCTCACCACAGGACAGACAAGAGACCCAGTACTTC.

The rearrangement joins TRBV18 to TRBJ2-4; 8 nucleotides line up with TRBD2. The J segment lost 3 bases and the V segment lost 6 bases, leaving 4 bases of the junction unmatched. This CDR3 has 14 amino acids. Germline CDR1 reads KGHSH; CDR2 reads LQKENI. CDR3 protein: CASSRGGGKNIQYF. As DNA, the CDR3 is TGTGCCAGCTCCCGGGGGGGCGGCAAAAACATTCAGTACTTC.

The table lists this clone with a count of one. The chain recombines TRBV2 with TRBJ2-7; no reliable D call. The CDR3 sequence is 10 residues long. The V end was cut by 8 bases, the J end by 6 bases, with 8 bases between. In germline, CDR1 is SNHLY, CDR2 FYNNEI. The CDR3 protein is CASVSSEQYF. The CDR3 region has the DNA TGTGCCAGCGTGAGCTCCGAGCAGTACTTC.

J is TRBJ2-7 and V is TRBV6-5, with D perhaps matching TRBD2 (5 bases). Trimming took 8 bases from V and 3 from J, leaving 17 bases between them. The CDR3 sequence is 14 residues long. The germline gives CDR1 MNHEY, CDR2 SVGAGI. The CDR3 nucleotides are TGTGCCAGCGAGGGTAAGGGTGGCTACTACGAGCAGTACTTC. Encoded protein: CASEGKGGYYEQYF.

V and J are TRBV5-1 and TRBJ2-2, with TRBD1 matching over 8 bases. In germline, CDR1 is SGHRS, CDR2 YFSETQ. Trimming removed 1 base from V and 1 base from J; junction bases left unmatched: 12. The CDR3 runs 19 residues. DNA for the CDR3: TGCGCCAGCAGCTTGAGAGGGGCAGGGGGCGGTAGGAACACCGGGGAGCTGTTTTTT. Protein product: CASSLRGAGGGRNTGELFF.

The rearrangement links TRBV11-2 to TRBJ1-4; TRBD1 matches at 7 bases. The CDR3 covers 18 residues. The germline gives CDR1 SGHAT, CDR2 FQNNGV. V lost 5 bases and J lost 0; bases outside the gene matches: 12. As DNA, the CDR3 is TGTGCCAGCAGCGCGGGACAGCTGGAGTATGCAACTAATGAAAAACTGTTTTTT. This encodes CASSAGQLEYATNEKLFF.

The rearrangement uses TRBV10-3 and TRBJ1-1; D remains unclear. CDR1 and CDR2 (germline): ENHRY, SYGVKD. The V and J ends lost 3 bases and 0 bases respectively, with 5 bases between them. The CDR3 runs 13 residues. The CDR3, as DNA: TGTGCCATCAGTGACAGGTTGAACACTGAAGCTTTCTTT. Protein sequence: CAISDRLNTEAFF.

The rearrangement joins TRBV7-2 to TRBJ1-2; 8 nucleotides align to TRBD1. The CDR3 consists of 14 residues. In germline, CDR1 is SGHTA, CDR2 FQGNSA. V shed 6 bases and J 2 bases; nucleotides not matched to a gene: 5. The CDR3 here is CASRPRQGNYGYTF. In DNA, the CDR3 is TGTGCCAGCAGGCCCCGACAGGGGAACTATGGCTACACCTTC.

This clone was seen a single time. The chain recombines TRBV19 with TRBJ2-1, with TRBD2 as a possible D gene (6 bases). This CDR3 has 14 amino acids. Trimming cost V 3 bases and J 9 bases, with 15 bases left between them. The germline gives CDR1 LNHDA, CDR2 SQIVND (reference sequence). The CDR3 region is CASSILEGFGEQFF. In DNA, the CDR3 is TGTGCCAGTAGTATTTTGGAGGGATTCGGTGAGCAGTTCTTC.

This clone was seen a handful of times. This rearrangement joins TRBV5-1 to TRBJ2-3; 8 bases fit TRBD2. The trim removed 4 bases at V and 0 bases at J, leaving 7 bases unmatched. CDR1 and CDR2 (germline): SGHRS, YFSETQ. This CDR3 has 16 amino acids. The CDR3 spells CASSLTSGYSTDTQYF. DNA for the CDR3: TGCGCCAGCAGCCTAACTAGCGGATATAGCACAGATACGCAGTATTTT.

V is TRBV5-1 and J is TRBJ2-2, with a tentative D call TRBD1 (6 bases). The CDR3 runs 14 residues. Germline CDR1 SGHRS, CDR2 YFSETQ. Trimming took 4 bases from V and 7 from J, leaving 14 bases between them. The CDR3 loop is CASSLQQGNGELFF. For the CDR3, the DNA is TGCGCCAGCAGCCTCCAACAGGGAAACGGGGAGCTGTTTTTT.

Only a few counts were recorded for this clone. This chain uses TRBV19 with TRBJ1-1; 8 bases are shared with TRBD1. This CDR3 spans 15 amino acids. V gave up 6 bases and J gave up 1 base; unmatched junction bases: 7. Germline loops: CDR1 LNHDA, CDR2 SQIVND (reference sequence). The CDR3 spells CASREQGARNTEAFF. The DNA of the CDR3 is TGTGCCAGTAGGGAGCAGGGGGCCCGGAACACTGAAGCTTTCTTT.